These T cell receptor beta chains were read from a single sample in a study of T cells in Graves' hyperthyroidism and ophthalmopathy. A single record per CDR3 protein comes from TCRdb applying MiXCR to the multiplex PCR reads. The repertoire consists of under 400,000 distinct CDR3 sequences, with around 15% occurring once and the leading ten covering roughly 19%. Input material: blood. All receptors come from a woman in her sixties or seventies with Graves' ophthalmopathy. The CDR3 runs from the conserved cysteine through the conserved F or W. A D gene is named only where the DNA matches it firmly. A clone size is listed for some rows: how often the clone was seen (once, few, many), or a class if it is expanded.

j_call v_call clone_size d_call cdr3_nt cdr3_aa
TRBJ2-7 TRBV29-1 many - TGCAGCGTTGAAGGGAAACCCTACGAGCAGTACTTC CSVEGKPYEQYF
TRBJ2-1 TRBV5-1 - TRBD2 TGCGCCAGCAGCCTACGACTAGCGGGAGTTGTTGGGCAGTTCTTC CASSLRLAGVVGQFF
TRBJ2-7 TRBV19 many - TGTGCCAGTAGTATAGCCCCCCGCGGTTATGGATACGAGCAGTACTTC CASSIAPRGYGYEQYF
TRBJ2-1 TRBV6-2/TRBV6-3 few - TGTGCCAGCGGAGACAGAAAAAATGAGCAGTTCTTC CASGDRKNEQFF
TRBJ2-1 TRBV2 few TRBD1 TGTGCCAGCAGCGGGACAGGGGGTTCGGGTGAGCAGTTCTTC CASSGTGGSGEQFF
TRBJ1-5 TRBV12-3/TRBV12-4 - TRBD1 TGTGCCAGCAGTTTTCGGCAGGGGGCAAGCAGTCAGCCCCAGCATTTT CASSFRQGASSQPQHF
TRBJ2-3 TRBV20-1 many TRBD2 TGCAGTGCTAGGAGGGGCGGGAGGGCCGGGACGCAGTATTTT CSARRGGRAGTQYF
TRBJ2-7 TRBV10-3 few - TGTGCCATCAGTGAAGACAGTTCCTACGAGCAGTACTTC CAISEDSSYEQYF
TRBJ2-3 TRBV7-2 many TRBD2 TGTGCCAGCAGCTTTTTCCTAGCGGGCACAGATACGCAGTATTTT CASSFFLAGTDTQYF
TRBJ2-3 TRBV7-3 many TRBD2 TGTGCCAGCAGCTTAGGGACTAGCGGTACAGATACGCAGTATTTT CASSLGTSGTDTQYF
TRBJ2-5 TRBV30 many TRBD1 TGTGCCGTCCGGGACAGGCGATTAGAGACCCAGTACTTC CAVRDRRLETQYF
TRBJ1-1 TRBV20-1 few - TGCAGTGCTAGGGTGGGTCGGACTGAAGCTTTCTTT CSARVGRTEAFF
TRBJ2-1 TRBV3-1 many - TGTGCCAGCAGCCCAGAGAGAGGGTTTGGGAATGAGCAGTTCTTC CASSPERGFGNEQFF
TRBJ2-7 TRBV29-1 few TRBD2 TGCAGCGTTGAAGCGGGAGGGCCGTGGGAGCAGTACTTC CSVEAGGPWEQYF
TRBJ2-6 TRBV29-1 many - TGCAGCGTTGAGGCGGAGGCTGGGGCCAACGTCCTGACTTTC CSVEAEAGANVLTF
TRBJ2-3 TRBV30 many TRBD2 TGTGCCTGGAGTGCACTAGCGGGAAGCACAGATACGCAGTATTTT CAWSALAGSTDTQYF
TRBJ2-7 TRBV29-1 few - TGCAGCGTTGGGACCGCCGGCGAGCAGTACTTC CSVGTAGEQYF
TRBJ1-1 TRBV24-1 many - TGTGCCACCAGTGACCCCACGCGGACAGAGAAAGCTTTCTTT CATSDPTRTEKAFF
TRBJ2-1 TRBV5-8 many TRBD2 TGTGCCAGCAGCTTGGTTGGGACTAGCCCCTTCAATGAGCAGTTCTTC CASSLVGTSPFNEQFF
TRBJ1-6 TRBV19 - TRBD1 TGTGCCAGTAGTATCGACAGGGGCTATAATTCACCCCTCCACTTT CASSIDRGYNSPLHF
TRBJ2-4 TRBV12-3/TRBV12-4 many - TGTGCCAGCAGTTCACTGTTGGGTGTGGGGTACTTC CASSSLLGVGYF
TRBJ1-1 TRBV6-6 few - TGTGCCAGCAGTTACTCACGGGGGGGAAGTACTGAAGCTTTCTTT CASSYSRGGSTEAFF
TRBJ2-2 TRBV6-1 - - TGTGCCAGCAGTGTTGAAGGGGGGTACCCCGGGGAGCTGTTTTTT CASSVEGGYPGELFF
TRBJ2-7 TRBV7-9 - - TGTGCCAGCAGCCCCATAATGGGAGCTGCTATACGAGAGCAGTACTTC CASSPIMGAAIREQYF
TRBJ2-7 TRBV5-1 - TRBD1 TGCGCCAGCAGCCCGACTACAGGACAGGGGGGCTCCTACGAGCAGTACTTC CASSPTTGQGGSYEQYF
TRBJ2-1 TRBV6-1 - - TGTGCCAGCACCCCCGACAGGAACAATGAGCAGTTCTTC CASTPDRNNEQFF
TRBJ1-1 TRBV27 few - TGTGCCAGCAGTTCCGGGGGGGACACTGAAGCTTTCTTT CASSSGGDTEAFF
TRBJ2-1 TRBV12-3/TRBV12-4 - - TGTGCCAGCGTCCCCTCCGCGGAGTGGAATGAGCAGTTCTTC CASVPSAEWNEQFF
TRBJ2-7 TRBV6-6 few - TGTGCCAGCAGTTACAGGGGAGTCCCCACCCTGCGCGTGGGCTACGAGCAGTACTTC CASSYRGVPTLRVGYEQYF
TRBJ1-1 TRBV19 few TRBD1 TGTGCCAGTACCTGGACAGGGGGACGCACTGAAGCTTTCTTT CASTWTGGRTEAFF
TRBJ2-3 TRBV30 many - TGTGCCTGGAGTGACAACACAGATACGCAGTATTTT CAWSDNTDTQYF
TRBJ2-3 TRBV27 - TRBD2 TGTGCCAGCAGTTTACTGGGGGGACTAGCGGGAGGCACAGATACGCAGTATTTT CASSLLGGLAGGTDTQYF
TRBJ1-5 TRBV4-1 few - TGCGCCAGCAGCCAAGATAGGAATGGCAATCAGCCCCAGCATTTT CASSQDRNGNQPQHF
TRBJ1-6 TRBV9 many - TGTGCCAGCAGCGCAGTCAATTCACCCCTCCACTTT CASSAVNSPLHF
TRBJ1-5 TRBV7-8 many - TGTGCCAGCAGCTTTTTACCGGGAGAGGGTCAGCCCCAGCATTTT CASSFLPGEGQPQHF
TRBJ2-2 TRBV5-5 - - TGTGCCAGCGGGAATAGCGGACTACCCACCGGGGAGCTGTTTTTT CASGNSGLPTGELFF
TRBJ2-4 TRBV7-9 many - TGTGCCAGCAGCCTCATGGGGGGAAACATTCAGTACTTC CASSLMGGNIQYF
TRBJ2-7 TRBV18 few - TGTGCCAGCTCACGAACTGTAGTGGCGGAGACCGAGCAGTACTTC CASSRTVVAETEQYF
TRBJ2-3 TRBV5-1 - - TGCGCCAGCCGAAGAGGACAGCTACCCACAGATACGCAGTATTTT CASRRGQLPTDTQYF
TRBJ2-3 TRBV20-1 many TRBD2 TGCAGTGCTGGGCTTCAGGCGGGAGGTTTTGTCAGCACAGATACGCAGTATTTT CSAGLQAGGFVSTDTQYF
TRBJ1-3 TRBV6-7 few - TGTGCCAGCAGTTATCGACAGGTCATCTCTGGAAACACCATATATTTT CASSYRQVISGNTIYF
TRBJ2-2 TRBV9 - - TGTGCCAGCAGCGTAGATCCTAGGCGGAACACCGGGGAGCTGTTTTTT CASSVDPRRNTGELFF
TRBJ2-1 TRBV11-2 many TRBD2 TGTGCCAGCAGCGTTACTAGCGGGAGCGGCAATGAGCAGTTCTTC CASSVTSGSGNEQFF
TRBJ2-5 TRBV5-6 - TRBD1 TGTGCCAGCAGCATCCTGACAGGGGGTCTAGAGACCCAGTACTTC CASSILTGGLETQYF
TRBJ1-1 TRBV20-1 many - TGCAGTGCTAGAGTTGACTTGAACACTGAAGCTTTCTTT CSARVDLNTEAFF
TRBJ2-5 TRBV5-1 few TRBD1 TGCGCCAGCAGCATCGGGACAGGGGTTCCCGGGAGTCAAGAGACCCAGTACTTC CASSIGTGVPGSQETQYF
TRBJ1-5 TRBV12-3/TRBV12-4 few - TGTGCCAGCAGTACGACAGACAATCAGCCCCAGCATTTT CASSTTDNQPQHF
TRBJ2-5 TRBV7-3 few - TGTGCCAGCAGCCCCCGTGGGGGGCCACAAGAGACCCAGTACTTC CASSPRGGPQETQYF
TRBJ2-7 TRBV30 few TRBD2 TGTGCCTCAACTAGCGGGAGGCTCTACGAGCAGTACTTC CASTSGRLYEQYF
TRBJ2-7 TRBV3-1 many - TGTGCCAGCAGCCAGATTGTCGGGGGAGCGAACGAGCAGTACTTC CASSQIVGGANEQYF
TRBJ2-1 TRBV20-1 - - TGCAGTGCTCAAAAAGGTCCGGGGGCGACTTACAATGAGCAGTTCTTC CSAQKGPGATYNEQFF